This T cell receptor beta chain comes out of a study of identical twins. Germline V gene sequence: CDR1 LNHDA, CDR2 SQIVND (reference sequence). V was cut by 7 bases and J by 5 bases, with 14 bases left in between. There are 14 residues in the CDR3. About this clonotype itself: The antigen is not known.

TCRdb reanalysed the 5' RACE reads using MiXCR and keeps one entry per CDR3 protein. Among 700,000 or so distinct CDR3 sequences listed, less than 10% were seen once. Findings of the study overall: Modeled out-of-frame TCR alpha sharing in monozygotic twins fell below observed levels. Zero-insertion analyses were open to partial confounding by invariant MAIT and iNKT cells.

These data also formed part of another study, on yellow fever vaccine responses in identical twins.

The clonotype originates from a woman aged 18-35 years in good health. The rearrangement joins TRBV19 to TRBJ2-2, with D tentatively TRBD1 (5 bases). Sequences were obtained from PBMCs. The CDR3 spells CASTTGADTGELFF. DNA of the CDR3: TGTGCCAGTACCACAGGAGCAGATACCGGGGAGCTGTTTTTT. Complete variable domain (other parts from reference TRBV19 and TRBJ2-2): DGGITQSPKYLFRKEGQNVTLSCEQNLNHDAMYWYRQDPGQGLRLIYYSQIVNDFQKGDIAEGYSVSREKKESFPLTVTSAQKNPTAFYLCASTTGADTGELFFGEGSRLTVL.